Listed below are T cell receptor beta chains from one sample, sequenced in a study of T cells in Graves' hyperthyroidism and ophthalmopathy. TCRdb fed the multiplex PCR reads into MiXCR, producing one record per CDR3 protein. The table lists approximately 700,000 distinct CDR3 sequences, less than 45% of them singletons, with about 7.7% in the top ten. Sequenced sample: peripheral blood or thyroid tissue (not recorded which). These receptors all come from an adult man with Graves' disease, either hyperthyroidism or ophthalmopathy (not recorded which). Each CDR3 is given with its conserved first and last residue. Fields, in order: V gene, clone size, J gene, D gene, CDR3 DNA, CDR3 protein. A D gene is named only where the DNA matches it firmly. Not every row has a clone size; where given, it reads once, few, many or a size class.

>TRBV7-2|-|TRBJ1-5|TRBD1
TGTGCCAGCAGCTTAAACCGGGACAGGGTCGGGCAGCCCCAGCATTTT
CASSLNRDRVGQPQHF
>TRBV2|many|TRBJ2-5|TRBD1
TGTGCCAGCAGTGACAGGGGGCAAGAGACCCAGTACTTC
CASSDRGQETQYF
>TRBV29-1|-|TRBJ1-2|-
TGCAGTGATGTTAGGCGTCCTAACTATGGCTACACCTTC
CSDVRRPNYGYTF
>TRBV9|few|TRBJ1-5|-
TGTGCCAGCAGCGTAGGGGAGCCCAATCAGCCCCAGCATTTT
CASSVGEPNQPQHF
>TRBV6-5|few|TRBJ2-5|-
TGTGCCAGCAGTTACTACGGGGCCCTAGTTGAGACCCAGTACTTC
CASSYYGALVETQYF
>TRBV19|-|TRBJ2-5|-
TGTGCCAGTAGTATTCAGTACCAAGAGACCCAGTACTTC
CASSIQYQETQYF
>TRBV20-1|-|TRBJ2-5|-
TGCAGTGCCCACGGGCATGCGGAGACCCAGTACTTC
CSAHGHAETQYF
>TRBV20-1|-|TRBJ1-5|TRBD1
TGCAGTGCTAGAGGCGGGACAGGGGGTTTCCACAATCAGCCCCAGCATTTT
CSARGGTGGFHNQPQHF
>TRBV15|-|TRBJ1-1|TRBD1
TGTGCCACCAGCAGAGAGGTTCAGGGGGCACACACTGAAGCTTTCTTT
CATSREVQGAHTEAFF
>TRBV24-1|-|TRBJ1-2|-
TGTGCCACCAAGTTCTATGGCTACACCTTC
CATKFYGYTF